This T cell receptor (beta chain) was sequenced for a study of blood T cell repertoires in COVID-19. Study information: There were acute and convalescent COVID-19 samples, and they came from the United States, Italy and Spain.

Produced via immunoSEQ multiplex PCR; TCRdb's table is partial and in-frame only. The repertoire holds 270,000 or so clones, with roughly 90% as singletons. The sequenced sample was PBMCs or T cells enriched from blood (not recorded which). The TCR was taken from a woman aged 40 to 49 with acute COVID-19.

This CDR3 reads CASTLQGVQETQYF. CDR3 DNA sequence: TGTGCCAGCACCTTACAGGGTGTACAAGAGACCCAGTACTTC. The rearrangement uses TRBV6-5 and TRBJ2-5; tentative D call: TRBD1 (6 bases). In germline, CDR1 is MNHEY, CDR2 SVGAGI. This CDR3 spans 14 amino acids. The germline V and J ends were trimmed by 7 bases and 2 bases, with 14 bases remaining between them.